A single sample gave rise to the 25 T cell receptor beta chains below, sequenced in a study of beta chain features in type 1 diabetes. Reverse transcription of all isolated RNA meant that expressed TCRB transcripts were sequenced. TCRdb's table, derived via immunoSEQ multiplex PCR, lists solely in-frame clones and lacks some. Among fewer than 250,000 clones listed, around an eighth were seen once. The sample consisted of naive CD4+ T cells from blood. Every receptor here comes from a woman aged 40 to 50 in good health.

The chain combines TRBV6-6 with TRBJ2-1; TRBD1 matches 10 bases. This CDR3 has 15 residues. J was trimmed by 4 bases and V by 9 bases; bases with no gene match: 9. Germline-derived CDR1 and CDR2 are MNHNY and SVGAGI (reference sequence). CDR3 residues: CASVDGTGDYNEQFF. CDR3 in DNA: TGTGCCAGTGTCGACGGGACAGGGGATTACAATGAGCAGTTCTTC.

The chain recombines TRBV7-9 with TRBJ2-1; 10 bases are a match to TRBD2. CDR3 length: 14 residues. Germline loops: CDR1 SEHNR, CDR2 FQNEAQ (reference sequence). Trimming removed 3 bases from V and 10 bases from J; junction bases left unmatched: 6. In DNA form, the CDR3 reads TGTGCCAGCAGCTTGGAAGTAGCGGGGGGCGAGCAGTTCTTC. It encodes CASSLEVAGGEQFF.

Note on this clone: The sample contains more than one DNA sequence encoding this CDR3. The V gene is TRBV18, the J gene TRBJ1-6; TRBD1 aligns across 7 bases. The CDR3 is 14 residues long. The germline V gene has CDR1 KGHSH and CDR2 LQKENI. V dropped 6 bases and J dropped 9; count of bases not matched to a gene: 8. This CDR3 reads CASSDRSEGSPLHF. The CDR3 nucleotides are TGTGCCAGCTCGGACAGGTCCGAGGGTTCACCCCTCCACTTT.

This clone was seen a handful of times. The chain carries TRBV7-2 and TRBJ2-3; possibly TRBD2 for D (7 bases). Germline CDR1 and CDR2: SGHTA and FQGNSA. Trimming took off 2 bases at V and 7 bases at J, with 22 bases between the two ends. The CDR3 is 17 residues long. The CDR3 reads CASSLSQGRGSTHTQYF. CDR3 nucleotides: TGTGCCAGCAGCTTATCCCAGGGGCGGGGGAGCACGCATACGCAGTATTTT.

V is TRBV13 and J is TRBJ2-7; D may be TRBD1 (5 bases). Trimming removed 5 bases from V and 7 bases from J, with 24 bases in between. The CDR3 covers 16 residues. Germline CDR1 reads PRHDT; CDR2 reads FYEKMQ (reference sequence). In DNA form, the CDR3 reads TGTGCCAGCAGCCGAAGCCCCGACAGCCGACCCCGGGAGCAGTACTTC. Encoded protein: CASSRSPDSRPREQYF.

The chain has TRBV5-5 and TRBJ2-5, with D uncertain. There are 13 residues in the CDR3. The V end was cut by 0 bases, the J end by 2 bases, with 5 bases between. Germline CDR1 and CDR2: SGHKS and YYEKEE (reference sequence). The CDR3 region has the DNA TGTGCCAGCAGCTTGGCACAGCAAGAGACCCAGTACTTC. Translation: CASSLAQQETQYF.

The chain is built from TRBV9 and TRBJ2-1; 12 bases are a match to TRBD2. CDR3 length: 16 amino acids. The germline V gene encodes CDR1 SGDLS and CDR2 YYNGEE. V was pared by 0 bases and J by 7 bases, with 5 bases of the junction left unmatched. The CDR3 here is CASSVGSSGGVNEQFF. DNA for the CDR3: TGTGCCAGCAGCGTAGGGTCTAGCGGGGGGGTTAATGAGCAGTTCTTC.

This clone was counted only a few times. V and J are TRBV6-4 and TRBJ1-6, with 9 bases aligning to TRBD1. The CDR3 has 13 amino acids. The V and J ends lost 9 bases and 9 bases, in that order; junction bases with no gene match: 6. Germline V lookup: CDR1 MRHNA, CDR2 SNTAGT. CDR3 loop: CARKGQGGSPLHF. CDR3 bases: TGTGCCAGAAAGGGACAGGGTGGTTCACCCCTCCACTTT.

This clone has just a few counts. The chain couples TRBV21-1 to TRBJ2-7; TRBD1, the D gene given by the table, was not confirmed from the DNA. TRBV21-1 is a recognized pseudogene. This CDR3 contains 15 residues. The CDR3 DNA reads TGTGCCAGCAGCAAGGACAGGGAAGGTCCCTACGAGCAGTACTTC. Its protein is CASSKDREGPYEQYF.

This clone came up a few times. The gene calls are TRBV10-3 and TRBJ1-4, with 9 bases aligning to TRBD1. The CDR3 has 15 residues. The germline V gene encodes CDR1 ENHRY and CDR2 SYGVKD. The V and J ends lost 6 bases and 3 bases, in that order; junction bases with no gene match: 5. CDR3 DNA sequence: TGTGCCATCAGGGGGGGACAGGGCCCTAATGAAAAACTGTTTTTT. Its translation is CAIRGGQGPNEKLFF.

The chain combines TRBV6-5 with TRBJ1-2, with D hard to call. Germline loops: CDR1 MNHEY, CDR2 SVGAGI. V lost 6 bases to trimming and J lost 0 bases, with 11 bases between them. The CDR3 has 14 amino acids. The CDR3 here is CASRAGGSNYGYTF. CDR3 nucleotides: TGTGCCAGCAGGGCAGGTGGTTCTAACTATGGCTACACCTTC.

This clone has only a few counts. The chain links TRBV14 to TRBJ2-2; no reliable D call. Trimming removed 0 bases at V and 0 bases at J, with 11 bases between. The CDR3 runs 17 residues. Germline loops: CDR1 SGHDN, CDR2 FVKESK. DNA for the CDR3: TGTGCCAGCAGCCAAGATTGGTCCACAGCGAACACCGGGGAGCTGTTTTTT. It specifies CASSQDWSTANTGELFF.

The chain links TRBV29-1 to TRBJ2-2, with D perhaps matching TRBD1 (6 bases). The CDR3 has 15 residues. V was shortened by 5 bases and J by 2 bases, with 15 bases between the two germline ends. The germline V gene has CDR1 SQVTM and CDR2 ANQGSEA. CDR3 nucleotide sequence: TGCAGCGTTATCCCCAGGGGCCCAAACACCGGGGAGCTGTTTTTT. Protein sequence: CSVIPRGPNTGELFF.

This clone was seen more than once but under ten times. CDR3 sequence: CASSPAGPSDTQYF. The CDR3 DNA sequence: TGTGCCAGCAGCCCCGCGGGACCCTCGGATACGCAGTATTTT. The chain is built from TRBV11-2 and TRBJ2-3; possibly TRBD2 for D (6 bases). Germline V gives CDR1 SGHAT, CDR2 FQNNGV. This CDR3 spans 14 amino acids. Between the trimmed V and J ends, which lost 5 bases and 6 bases, there was a span of 15 bases.

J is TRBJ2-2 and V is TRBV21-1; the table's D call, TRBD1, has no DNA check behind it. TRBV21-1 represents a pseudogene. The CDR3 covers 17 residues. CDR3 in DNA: TGTGCCAGCAGCAAAGGCGAAGCAGGGGGCTACACCGGGGAGCTGTTTTTT. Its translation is CASSKGEAGGYTGELFF.

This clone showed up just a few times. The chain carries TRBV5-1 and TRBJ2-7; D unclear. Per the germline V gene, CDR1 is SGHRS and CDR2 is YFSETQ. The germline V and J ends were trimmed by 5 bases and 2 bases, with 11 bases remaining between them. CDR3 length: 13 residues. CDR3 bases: TGCGCCAGCAGGCCCCAAAGCGCCTACGAGCAGTACTTC. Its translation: CASRPQSAYEQYF.

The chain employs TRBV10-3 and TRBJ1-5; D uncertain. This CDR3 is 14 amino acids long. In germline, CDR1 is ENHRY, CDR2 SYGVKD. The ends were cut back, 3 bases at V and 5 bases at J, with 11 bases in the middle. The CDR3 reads CAISESGVHQPQHF. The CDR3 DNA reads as TGTGCCATCAGTGAATCCGGGGTTCATCAGCCCCAGCATTTT.

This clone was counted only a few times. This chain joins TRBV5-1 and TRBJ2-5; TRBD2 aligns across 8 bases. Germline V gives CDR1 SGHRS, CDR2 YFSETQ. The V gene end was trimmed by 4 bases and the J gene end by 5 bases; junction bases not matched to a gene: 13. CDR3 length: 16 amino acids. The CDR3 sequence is CASSRGGLALEETQYF. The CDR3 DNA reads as TGCGCCAGCAGCCGCGGGGGGCTAGCGTTAGAGGAGACCCAGTACTTC.

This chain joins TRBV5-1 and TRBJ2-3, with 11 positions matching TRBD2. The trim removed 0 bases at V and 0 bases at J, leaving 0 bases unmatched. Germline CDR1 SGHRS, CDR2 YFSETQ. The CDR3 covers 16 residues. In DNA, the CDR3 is TGCGCCAGCAGCTTGGGACTAGCGGGGAGCACAGATACGCAGTATTTT. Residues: CASSLGLAGSTDTQYF.

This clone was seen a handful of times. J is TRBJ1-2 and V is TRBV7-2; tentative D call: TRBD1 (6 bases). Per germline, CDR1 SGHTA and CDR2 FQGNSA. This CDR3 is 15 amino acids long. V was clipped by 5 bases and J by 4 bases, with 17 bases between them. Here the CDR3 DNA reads TGTGCCAGCAGCATAACAGGGATGGTGGGCTATGGCTACACCTTC. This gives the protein CASSITGMVGYGYTF.

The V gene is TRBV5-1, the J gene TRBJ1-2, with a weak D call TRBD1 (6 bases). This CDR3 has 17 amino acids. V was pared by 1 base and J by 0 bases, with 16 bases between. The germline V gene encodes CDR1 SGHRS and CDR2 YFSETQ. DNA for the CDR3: TGCGCCAGCAGCTTGAGACAGGCCCAGGGGACTAACTATGGCTACACCTTC. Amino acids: CASSLRQAQGTNYGYTF.

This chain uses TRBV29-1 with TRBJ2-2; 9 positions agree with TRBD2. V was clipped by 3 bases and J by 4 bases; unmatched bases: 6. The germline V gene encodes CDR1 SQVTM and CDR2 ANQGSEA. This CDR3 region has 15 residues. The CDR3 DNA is TGCAGCGTTGAGCTCGAGCGGGGGGTCACCGGGGAGCTGTTTTTT. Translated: CSVELERGVTGELFF.

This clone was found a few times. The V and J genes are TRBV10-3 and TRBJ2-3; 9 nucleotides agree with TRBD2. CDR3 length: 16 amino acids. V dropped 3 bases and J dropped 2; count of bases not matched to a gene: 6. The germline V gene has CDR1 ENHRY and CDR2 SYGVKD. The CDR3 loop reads CAISENAGGSTDTQYF. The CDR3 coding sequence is TGTGCCATCAGTGAAAACGCGGGGGGGTCCACAGATACGCAGTATTTT.

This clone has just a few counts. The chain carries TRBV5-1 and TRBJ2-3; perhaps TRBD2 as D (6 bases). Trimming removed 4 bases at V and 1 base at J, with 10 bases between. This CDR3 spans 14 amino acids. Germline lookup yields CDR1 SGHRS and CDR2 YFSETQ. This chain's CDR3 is CASSPGDGTDTQYF. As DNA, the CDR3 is TGCGCCAGCAGCCCGGGGGACGGCACAGATACGCAGTATTTT.

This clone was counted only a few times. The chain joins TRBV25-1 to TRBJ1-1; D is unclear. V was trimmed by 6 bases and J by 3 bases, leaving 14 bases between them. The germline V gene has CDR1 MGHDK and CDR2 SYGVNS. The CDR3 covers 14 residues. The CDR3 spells CASSAFGDHTEAFF. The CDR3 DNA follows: TGTGCCAGCAGCGCCTTCGGGGATCACACTGAAGCTTTCTTT.